This T cell receptor (beta chain) is from a study of regulatory T cells in long-lasting Graves disease. About the research overall: Graves' patients with a new diagnosis had received antithyroid drugs under 3 months. Overall study results and limits: Repertoires from persistent disease leaned toward TRBV28, TRBJ1-2 and TRBJ2-5.

Sequencing libraries for TCR beta were prepared with iRepertoire HTBI primers and Arm-PCR of CDR3 regions. TCRdb fed the multiplex PCR reads into MiXCR, producing one record per CDR3 protein. The repertoire holds some 350,000 distinct CDR3 sequences, under 20% seen once, with 20% to 25% in the top ten. This clonotype was counted only a few times. The antigen is not known. Time point indicated: newly diagnosed GD, antithyroid drugs for less than 3 months. The TCR library used RNA extracted from PBMCs. Clinicians diagnosed Graves' disease using American Thyroid Association guidelines. This CDR3 is built from 16 residues. V was pared by 1 base and J by 0 bases, with 6 bases of the junction left unmatched. Germline lookup yields CDR1 SGHNT and CDR2 YYREEE (reference sequence). These data also formed part of another study, on T cells in Graves' hyperthyroidism and ophthalmopathy.

The chain is built from TRBV5-4 and TRBJ2-7, with TRBD1 identical over 8 bases. Source: peripheral blood mononuclear cells (PBMCs), taken at new diagnosis, from a patient treated with antithyroid drugs. This sequence originates from a woman between 18 and 29 years old with Graves disease. DNA of the CDR3: TGTGCCAGCAGCTTGATGTTACAGGGGGTCTCCTACGAGCAGTACTTC. Amino acid sequence: CASSLMLQGVSYEQYF.